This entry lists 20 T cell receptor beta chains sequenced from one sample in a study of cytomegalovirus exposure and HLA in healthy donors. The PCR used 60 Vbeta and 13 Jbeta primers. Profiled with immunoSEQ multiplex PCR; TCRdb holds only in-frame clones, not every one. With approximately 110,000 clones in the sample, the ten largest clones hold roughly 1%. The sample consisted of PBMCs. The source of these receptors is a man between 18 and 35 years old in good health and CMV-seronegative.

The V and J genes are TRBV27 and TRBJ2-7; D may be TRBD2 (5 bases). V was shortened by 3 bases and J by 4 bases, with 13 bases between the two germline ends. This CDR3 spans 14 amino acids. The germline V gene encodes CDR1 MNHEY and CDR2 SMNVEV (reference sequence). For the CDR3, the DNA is TGTGCCAGCAGTTTTTCGAGTCCGGGGTACGAGCAGTACTTC. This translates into CASSFSSPGYEQYF.

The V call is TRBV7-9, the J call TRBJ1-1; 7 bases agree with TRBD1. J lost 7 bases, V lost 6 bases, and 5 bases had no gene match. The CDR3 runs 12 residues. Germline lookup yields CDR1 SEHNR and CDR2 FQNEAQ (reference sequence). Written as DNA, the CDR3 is TGTGCCAGCAGTCTTCAGGGGGATGAAGCTTTCTTT. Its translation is CASSLQGDEAFF. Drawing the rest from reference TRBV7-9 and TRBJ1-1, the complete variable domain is DTGVSQNPRHKITKRGQNVTFRCDPISEHNRLYWYRQTLGQGPEFLTYFQNEAQLEKSRLLSDRFSAERPKGSFSTLEIQRTEQGDSAMYLCASSLQGDEAFFGQGTRLTVV.

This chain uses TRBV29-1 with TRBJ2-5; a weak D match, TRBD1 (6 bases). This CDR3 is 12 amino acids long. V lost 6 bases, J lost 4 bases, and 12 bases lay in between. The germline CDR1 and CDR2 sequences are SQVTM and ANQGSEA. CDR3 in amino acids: CSVLRDTETQYF. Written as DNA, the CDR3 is TGCAGCGTCCTAAGGGACACAGAGACCCAGTACTTC.

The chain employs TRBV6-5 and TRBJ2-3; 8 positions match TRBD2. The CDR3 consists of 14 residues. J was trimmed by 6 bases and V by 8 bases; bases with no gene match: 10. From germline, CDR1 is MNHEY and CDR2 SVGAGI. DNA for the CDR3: TGTGCCAGCGGCTACCGGGGGGGCATGGATACGCAGTATTTT. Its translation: CASGYRGGMDTQYF.

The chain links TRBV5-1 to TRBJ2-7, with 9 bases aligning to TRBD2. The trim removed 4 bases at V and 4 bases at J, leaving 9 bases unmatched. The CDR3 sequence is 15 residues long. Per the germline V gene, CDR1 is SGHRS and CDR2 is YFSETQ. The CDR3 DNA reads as TGCGCCAGCAGCCCGGTAGCGGGAGAGATGTACGAGCAGTACTTC. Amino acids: CASSPVAGEMYEQYF.

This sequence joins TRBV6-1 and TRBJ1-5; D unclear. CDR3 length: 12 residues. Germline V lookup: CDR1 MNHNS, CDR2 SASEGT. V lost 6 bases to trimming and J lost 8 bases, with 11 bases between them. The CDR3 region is CASSPPFEPQHF. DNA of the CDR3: TGTGCCAGCAGCCCCCCCTTCGAGCCCCAGCATTTT.

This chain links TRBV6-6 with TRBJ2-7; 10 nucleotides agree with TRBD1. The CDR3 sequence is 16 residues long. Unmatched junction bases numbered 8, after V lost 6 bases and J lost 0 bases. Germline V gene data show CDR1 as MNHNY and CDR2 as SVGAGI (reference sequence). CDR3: CASSGRRDRGSYEQYF. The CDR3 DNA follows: TGTGCCAGCAGCGGGCGCCGGGACAGGGGCTCCTACGAGCAGTACTTC.

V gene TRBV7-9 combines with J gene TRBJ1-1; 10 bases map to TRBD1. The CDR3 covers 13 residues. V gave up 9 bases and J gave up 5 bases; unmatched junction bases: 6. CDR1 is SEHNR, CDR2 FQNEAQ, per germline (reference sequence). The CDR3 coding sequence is TGTGCCAGTCTCTGGACAGGGGGTACTGAAGCTTTCTTT. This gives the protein CASLWTGGTEAFF.

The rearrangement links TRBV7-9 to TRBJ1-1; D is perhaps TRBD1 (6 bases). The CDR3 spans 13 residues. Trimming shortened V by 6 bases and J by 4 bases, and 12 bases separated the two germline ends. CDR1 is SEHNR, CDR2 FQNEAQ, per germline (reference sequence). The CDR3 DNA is TGTGCCAGCAGTCTACAGGGAGCCACTGAAGCTTTCTTT. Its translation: CASSLQGATEAFF.

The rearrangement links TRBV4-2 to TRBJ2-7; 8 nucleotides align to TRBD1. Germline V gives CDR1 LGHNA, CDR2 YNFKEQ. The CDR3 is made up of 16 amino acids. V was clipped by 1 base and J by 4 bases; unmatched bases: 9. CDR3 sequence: CASSQALEGQGYEQYF. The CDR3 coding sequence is TGTGCCAGCAGCCAAGCTTTAGAAGGACAGGGTTACGAGCAGTACTTC.

CDR3 region: CASSTLAGGSEQYF. The CDR3 DNA reads as TGCGCCAGCAGCACCCTAGCGGGAGGCAGCGAGCAGTACTTC. The chain is built from TRBV5-1 and TRBJ2-7; 11 bases are a match to TRBD2. Germline V gives CDR1 SGHRS, CDR2 YFSETQ. V shed 4 bases and J 6 bases; nucleotides not matched to a gene: 6. CDR3 length: 14 residues.

The CDR3 DNA reads as TGTGCCAGCAGCGAGGGACAGCACAATCAGCCCCAGCATTTT. Translating gives CASSEGQHNQPQHF. V is TRBV9 and J is TRBJ1-5; 7 bases line up with TRBD1. Germline CDR1 is SGDLS and CDR2 is YYNGEE. The CDR3 runs to 14 residues. The trim removed 3 bases at V and 3 bases at J, leaving 3 bases unmatched.

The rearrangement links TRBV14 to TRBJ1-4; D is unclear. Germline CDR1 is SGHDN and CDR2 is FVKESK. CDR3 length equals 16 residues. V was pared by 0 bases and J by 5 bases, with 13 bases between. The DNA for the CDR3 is TGTGCCAGCAGCCAAGATTCACTCCTGTGGAATGAAAAACTGTTTTTT. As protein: CASSQDSLLWNEKLFF.

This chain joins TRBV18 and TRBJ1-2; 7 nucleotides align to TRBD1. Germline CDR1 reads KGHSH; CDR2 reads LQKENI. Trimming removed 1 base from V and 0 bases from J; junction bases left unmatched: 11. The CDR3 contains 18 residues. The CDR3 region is CASSPLSGTDYANYGYTF. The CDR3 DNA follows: TGTGCCAGCTCACCACTCTCTGGGACAGATTACGCTAACTATGGCTACACCTTC.

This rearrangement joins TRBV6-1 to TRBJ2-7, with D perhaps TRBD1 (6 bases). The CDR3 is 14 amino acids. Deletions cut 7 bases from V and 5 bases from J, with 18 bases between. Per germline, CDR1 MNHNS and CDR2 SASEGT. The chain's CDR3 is CASIPGTSRHEQYF. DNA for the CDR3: TGTGCCAGCATCCCCGGGACAAGCCGTCACGAGCAGTACTTC.

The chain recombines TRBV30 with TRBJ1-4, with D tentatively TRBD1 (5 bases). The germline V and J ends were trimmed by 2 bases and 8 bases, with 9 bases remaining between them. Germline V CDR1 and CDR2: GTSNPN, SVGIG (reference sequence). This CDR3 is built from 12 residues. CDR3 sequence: CAWSPQGEKLFF. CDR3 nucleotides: TGTGCCTGGAGTCCCCAGGGCGAAAAACTGTTTTTT.

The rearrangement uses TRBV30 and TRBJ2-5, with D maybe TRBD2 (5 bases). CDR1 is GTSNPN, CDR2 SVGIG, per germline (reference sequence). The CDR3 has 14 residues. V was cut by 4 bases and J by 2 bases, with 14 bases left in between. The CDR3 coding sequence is TGTGCCTGGACGGGGTGGCCTAAACAAGAGACCCAGTACTTC. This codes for CAWTGWPKQETQYF.

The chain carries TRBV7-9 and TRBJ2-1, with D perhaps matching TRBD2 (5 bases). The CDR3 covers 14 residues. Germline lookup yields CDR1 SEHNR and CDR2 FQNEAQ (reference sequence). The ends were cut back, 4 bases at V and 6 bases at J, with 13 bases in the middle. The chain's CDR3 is CASSSTGEFNEQFF. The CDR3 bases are TGTGCCAGCAGCTCCACCGGGGAGTTCAATGAGCAGTTCTTC.

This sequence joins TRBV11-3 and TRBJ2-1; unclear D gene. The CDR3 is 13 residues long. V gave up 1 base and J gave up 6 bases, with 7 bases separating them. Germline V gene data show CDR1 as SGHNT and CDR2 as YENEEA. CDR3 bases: TGTGCCAGCAGCTTAGGGCTTTCCAATGAGCAGTTCTTC. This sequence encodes CASSLGLSNEQFF.

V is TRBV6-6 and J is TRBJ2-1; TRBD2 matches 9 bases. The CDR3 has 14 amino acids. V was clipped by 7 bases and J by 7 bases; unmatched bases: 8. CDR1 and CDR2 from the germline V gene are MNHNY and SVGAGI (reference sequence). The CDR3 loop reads CASTPTSGWNEQFF. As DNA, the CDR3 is TGTGCCAGCACTCCGACTAGCGGTTGGAATGAGCAGTTCTTC.